One and the same sample provided the 18 T cell receptor beta chains below, sequenced in a study of T cell changes during pregnancy in multiple sclerosis. The method was immunoSEQ multiplex PCR; TCRdb's version includes in-frame clones alone and lacks a portion of them. The table includes 100,000 to 130,000 clones, approximately 90% detected once. The material sequenced was peripheral blood, taken in the third trimester of pregnancy. The receptor source for this set is a female donor in good health, enrolled as a control in a pregnancy study.

The chain has TRBV19 and TRBJ2-1; the match to TRBD1 covers 9 bases. Germline V gene sequence: CDR1 LNHDA, CDR2 SQIVND (reference sequence). Trimming cost V 6 bases and J 7 bases; bases outside gene matches: 13. This CDR3 comprises 16 residues. CDR3 region: CASSETGGRAWNEQFF. Here the CDR3 DNA reads TGTGCCAGTAGCGAGACAGGGGGAAGAGCATGGAATGAGCAGTTCTTC.

The V call is TRBV7-2, the J call TRBJ2-5, with 13 positions matching TRBD2. V shed 4 bases, J shed 2 bases, and the junction held 4 bases outside the gene matches. The CDR3 length is 16 residues. Germline loops: CDR1 SGHTA, CDR2 FQGNSA. The CDR3 bases are TGTGCCAGCAGCTCTGGACTAGCGGGGGATCAAGAGACCCAGTACTTC. Encoded protein: CASSSGLAGDQETQYF.

The gene calls are TRBV5-1 and TRBJ2-7; 13 bases line up with TRBD2. From germline, CDR1 is SGHRS and CDR2 YFSETQ. After removal of 4 bases from V and 5 bases from J, the junction contained 6 bases not matched to a gene. The CDR3 extends over 15 amino acids. CDR3 in amino acids: CASSIGLAGAHEQYF. CDR3 bases: TGCGCCAGCAGCATAGGACTAGCGGGGGCCCACGAGCAGTACTTC. Filled out from reference TRBV5-1 and TRBJ2-7, the complete variable domain reads KAGVTQTPRYLIKTRGQQVTLSCSPISGHRSVSWYQQTPGQGLQFLFEYFSETQRNKGNFPGRFSGRQFSNSRSEMNVSTLELGDSALYLCASSIGLAGAHEQYFGPGTRLTVT.

This clone was detected once. This chain connects TRBV18 to TRBJ1-3; a possible D gene is TRBD1 (5 bases). The CDR3 consists of 14 residues. Trimming took 3 bases from V and 5 from J, leaving 11 bases between them. In germline, CDR1 is KGHSH, CDR2 LQKENI. The CDR3 here is CASSPGSGRNTIYF. The CDR3 DNA is TGTGCCAGCTCACCGGGATCAGGGAGAAACACCATATATTTT. Full variable domain (missing parts from reference TRBV18 and TRBJ1-3): NAGVMQNPRHLVRRRGQEARLRCSPMKGHSHVYWYRQLPEEGLKFMVYLQKENIIDESGMPKERFSAEFPKEGPSILRIQQVVRGDSAAYFCASSPGSGRNTIYFGEGSWLTVV.

The V and J genes are TRBV7-2 and TRBJ1-1; 8 bases map to TRBD1. Germline V gives CDR1 SGHTA, CDR2 FQGNSA. CDR3 length equals 16 residues. With V trimmed by 4 bases and J by 6 bases, 13 bases remained unmatched. The CDR3 is CASSSYERQGLPEAFF. The CDR3, as DNA: TGTGCCAGCAGCTCTTATGAGAGACAGGGGTTACCTGAAGCTTTCTTT.

The genes are TRBV27 and TRBJ1-5, with a weak D call TRBD1 (5 bases). Germline V lookup: CDR1 MNHEY, CDR2 SMNVEV (reference sequence). The CDR3 consists of 13 residues. The V end was cut by 0 bases, the J end by 7 bases, with 7 bases between. Written as DNA, the CDR3 is TGTGCCAGCAGTTTATCAGGGGCCCAGCCCCAGCATTTT. It encodes CASSLSGAQPQHF.

This clone was observed a single time. The genes are TRBV25-1 and TRBJ2-2; the match to TRBD1 covers 8 bases. Germline V gene data show CDR1 as MGHDK and CDR2 as SYGVNS. CDR3 length: 16 residues. V dropped 7 bases and J dropped 7; count of bases not matched to a gene: 14. Here the CDR3 reads CASTPLETGANGELFF. Written as DNA, the CDR3 is TGTGCCAGCACCCCCCTTGAGACAGGGGCGAACGGGGAGCTGTTTTTT.

V and J are TRBV10-1 and TRBJ1-3; 7 nucleotides match TRBD1. The germline V gene encodes CDR1 WNHNN and CDR2 SYGVQD (reference sequence). This CDR3 has 17 residues. V lost 3 bases and J lost 0; bases outside the gene matches: 8. CDR3 loop: CASSEESRDSSGNTIYF. The CDR3 region has the DNA TGCGCCAGCAGTGAAGAATCACGGGACAGCTCTGGAAACACCATATATTTT.

The chain has TRBV5-5 and TRBJ2-3; tentatively, D is TRBD1 (6 bases). The CDR3 length is 15 residues. Germline V lookup: CDR1 SGHKS, CDR2 YYEKEE (reference sequence). The V and J ends lost 2 bases and 5 bases respectively, with 15 bases between them. The CDR3 loop is CASSFEGLRGDTQYF. The CDR3 DNA sequence: TGTGCCAGCAGCTTCGAGGGGCTCAGGGGAGATACGCAGTATTTT.

The chain joins TRBV7-9 to TRBJ2-3; D gene unclear. Germline CDR1 is SEHNR and CDR2 is FQNEAQ (reference sequence). V gave up 3 bases and J gave up 0 bases, with 7 bases separating them. This CDR3 is 14 amino acids long. Here the CDR3 DNA reads TGTGCCAGCAGCTTCGGCGGTAGCACAGATACGCAGTATTTT. Its translation: CASSFGGSTDTQYF.

This clone was observed once. This chain joins TRBV7-6 and TRBJ1-1; perhaps TRBD1 as D (5 bases). CDR1 and CDR2 from the germline V gene are SGHVS and FNYEAQ. Trimming removed 3 bases from V and 5 bases from J, with 16 bases in between. The CDR3 sequence is 15 residues long. The CDR3 is CASSFGAGVWTEAFF. In nucleotides, the CDR3 is TGTGCCAGCAGCTTTGGCGCGGGGGTGTGGACTGAAGCTTTCTTT.

As concerns this clone: One end of the junction is discordant with germline, which a read error may explain. V and J are TRBV19 and TRBJ2-5; 7 positions agree with TRBD1. This CDR3 spans 15 amino acids. Germline values: CDR1 LNHDA, CDR2 SQIVND (reference sequence). CDR3 residues: CASSWDSEFQEAQYF. CDR3 coding DNA: TGTGCCAGTAGTTGGGACAGCGAATTCCAAGAGGCCCAGTACTTC.

V and J are TRBV4-1 and TRBJ1-6; unclear D gene. The CDR3 is 11 amino acids. V lost 10 bases and J 9 bases, leaving 10 bases between the germline ends. The germline CDR1 and CDR2 sequences are MGHRA and YSYEKL. The CDR3 DNA sequence: TGCGCCACCCGAACGGTTTCACCCCTCCACTTT. Its translation is CATRTVSPLHF.

J is TRBJ1-1 and V is TRBV27; TRBD1 agrees at 7 bases. The CDR3 loop spans 14 amino acids. Germline V gives CDR1 MNHEY, CDR2 SMNVEV (reference sequence). The junction had 9 bases not matched to a gene; V was cut back by 6 bases and J by 5 bases. In DNA, the CDR3 is TGTGCCAGCAGCGTAACAGGGGTGAGGACTGAAGCTTTCTTT. Amino acids: CASSVTGVRTEAFF.

The chain uses TRBV30 and TRBJ2-7, with TRBD1 matching over 10 bases. Looked up from germline, CDR1 is GTSNPN and CDR2 is SVGIG (reference sequence). The length of the CDR3 is 16 residues. V shed 3 bases and J 3 bases; nucleotides not matched to a gene: 11. CDR3: CAWRGQGKSRDYEQYF. Written as DNA, the CDR3 is TGTGCCTGGAGGGGACAGGGGAAGAGTCGAGACTACGAGCAGTACTTC.

As DNA, the CDR3 is TGTGCCAGCAGTTACTCGGCCGAGGGATCTGGAAACACCATATATTTT. Translating gives CASSYSAEGSGNTIYF. This chain connects TRBV6-6 to TRBJ1-3; D remains ambiguous. This CDR3 is 16 amino acids long. Trimming took off 0 bases at V and 1 base at J, with 10 bases between the two ends. CDR1 is MNHNY and CDR2 is SVGAGI in the germline V gene (reference sequence).

The chain uses TRBV19 and TRBJ2-5, with 7 bases identical to TRBD2. From germline, CDR1 is LNHDA and CDR2 SQIVND (reference sequence). After removal of 2 bases from V and 2 bases from J, the junction contained 8 bases not matched to a gene. The CDR3 contains 16 residues. In DNA, the CDR3 is TGTGCCAGTAGTATATCGGGGACTAATACTCAAGAGACCCAGTACTTC. Translating it yields CASSISGTNTQETQYF.

This chain uses TRBV25-1 with TRBJ2-5; possibly TRBD2 for D (6 bases). The CDR3 contains 14 residues. Germline-derived CDR1 and CDR2 are MGHDK and SYGVNS. Trimming stripped 3 bases from V and 5 bases from J, with 13 bases between. The DNA for the CDR3 is TGTGCCAGCAGTGATGCGGGGAGTTCGGAGACCCAGTACTTC. It specifies CASSDAGSSETQYF. Full variable domain (remainder filled in from reference TRBV25-1 and TRBJ2-5): EADIYQTPRYLVIGTGKKITLECSQTMGHDKMYWYQQDPGMELHLIHYSYGVNSTEKGDLSSESTVSRIRTEHFPLTLESARPSHTSQYLCASSDAGSSETQYFGPGTRLLVL.